This T cell receptor beta chain was sequenced during a study of cytomegalovirus exposure and HLA in healthy donors. In regard to this clone: Its antigen remains unknown.

Trimming took off 2 bases at V and 8 bases at J, with 15 bases between the two ends. From germline, CDR1 is MNHEY and CDR2 SVGAGI. There are 15 residues in the CDR3. This PCR relied on a set of 60 Vbeta primers and 13 Jbeta primers. Original methodology: A later analysis counted about 80 million unique TCR beta chains, 9.5 million to 13 million shared. Here immunoSEQ multiplex PCR was the method, and the copy in TCRdb shows in-frame clones only, minus some. V, J and clone size are those of that table, while D and trimming were read from the DNA. The sample carries under 170,000 clones, 55% to 70% recorded once. Findings and caveats of the study: Researchers counted 164 TCR beta chains as cytomegalovirus-associated. Previous analysis showed most TCR beta V segments were productive about 90% or about 30% of the time.

Material for sequencing was PBMCs. The sequence derives from a woman aged 60-75 years in good health and CMV-seropositive. V gene TRBV6-5 combines with J gene TRBJ1-4; D unclear. The CDR3, as DNA: TGTGCCAGCAGTTACGGGCGGGCCTCGAGGGAAAAACTGTTTTTT. Its translation is CASSYGRASREKLFF.